Shown below are 20 T cell receptor beta chains from a single sample sequenced in a study of identical twins. TCRdb ran MiXCR on the 5' RACE reads and lists one entry per CDR3 protein. The sample contains about 240,000 distinct CDR3 sequences, roughly a tenth of which appear only once. The specimen sequenced was memory T cells sorted from blood. The receptors here all came from a man aged 50-60 years in good health.

The chain couples TRBV15 to TRBJ2-5; D is unresolved. Germline V gene lookup returns CDR1 LNHNV and CDR2 YYDKDF (reference sequence). The CDR3 contains 15 residues. Trimming left V 0 bases short and J 5 bases short, with 13 bases between. CDR3 in amino acids: CATSRDKGIQETQYF. The CDR3, as DNA: TGTGCCACCAGCAGAGATAAGGGAATTCAGGAGACCCAGTACTTC. The whole variable domain, filled in from reference TRBV15 and TRBJ2-5, reads DAMVIQNPRYQVTQFGKPVTLSCSQTLNHNVMYWYQQKSSQAPKLLFHYYDKDFNNEADTPDNFQSRRPNTSFCFLDIRSPGLGDTAMYLCATSRDKGIQETQYFGPGTRLLVL.

Many counts were recorded for this clonotype. V gene TRBV4-2 combines with J gene TRBJ2-5, with TRBD2 identical over 7 bases. The germline gives CDR1 LGHNA, CDR2 YNFKEQ. J lost 4 bases, V lost 0 bases, and 14 bases had no gene match. The CDR3 covers 18 residues. The CDR3 DNA follows: TGTGCCAGCAGCCAAGATTGGGCCGGGGGGTCCTCATTAGAGACCCAGTACTTC. Amino acids: CASSQDWAGGSSLETQYF.

On this clonotype itself: Just one base apart from a much larger clone, this may be a read error. The CDR3 protein is CASSNAGTFYKQYF. The DNA for the CDR3 is TGCGCCAGCAGCAACGCCGGGACCTTCTACAAGCAGTACTTC. The chain joins TRBV5-1 to TRBJ2-7; D tentatively fits TRBD1 or TRBD2 (5 bases each). The germline CDR1 and CDR2 sequences are SGHRS and YFSETQ. The CDR3 loop spans 14 amino acids.

Of note for this clonotype: One base away lies a much larger clone, so this may be a sequencing read error. V usage is TRBV28 and J usage is TRBJ1-2; the D is unclear. Germline lookup yields CDR1 MDHEN and CDR2 SYDVKM. This CDR3 is 12 amino acids long. The CDR3 nucleotides read TGTGCCAGCAGTTTAGCTAACTATGGCTTCACCTTC. Translated, it gives CASSLANYGFTF.

To note about this clonotype: A read error may produce the germline difference seen at one junction end. The chain is built from TRBV28 and TRBJ2-7; TRBD2 might be the D (7 bases). The CDR3 is 12 amino acids. Germline V gene lookup returns CDR1 MDHEN and CDR2 SYDVKM. CDR3 DNA sequence: TGTGCCAGCCGCCGGGGGGCAGGCCACGGAGTTTTC. It is translated as CASRRGAGHGVF.

This clonotype appeared many times. V and J are TRBV20-1 and TRBJ1-6, with D possibly matching TRBD1 (5 bases). V lost 7 bases and J 7 bases, leaving 17 bases between the germline ends. The CDR3 loop spans 14 amino acids. CDR1 and CDR2 (germline): DFQATT, SNEGSKA (reference sequence). CDR3 region: CSGTTGTANSPLHF. As DNA, the CDR3 is TGCAGTGGAACTACCGGGACGGCGAATTCACCCCTCCACTTT.

This clonotype was seen repeatedly, ten times or more. The chain couples TRBV10-3 to TRBJ2-3; D gene uncertain. Trimming pared 8 bases from V and 6 bases from J, leaving 9 bases between. This CDR3 is 11 amino acids long. CDR1 and CDR2 (germline): ENHRY, SYGVKD. The CDR3, as DNA: TGTGCCATCCAGAACCGGGATACGCAGTATTTT. Translated, it gives CAIQNRDTQYF.

This clonotype has ten or more counts. The gene calls are TRBV10-3 and TRBJ1-5; 9 bases match TRBD1. CDR1 ENHRY and CDR2 SYGVKD come from the germline V gene. V shed 10 bases and J 1 base; nucleotides not matched to a gene: 8. The CDR3 length is 15 residues. The CDR3 sequence is CATGQGKGSNQPQHF. As DNA, the CDR3 is TGTGCCACCGGACAGGGGAAGGGAAGCAATCAGCCCCAGCATTTT.

This clonotype appeared many times. This chain uses TRBV9 with TRBJ2-1; TRBD2 aligns across 10 bases. Looked up from germline, CDR1 is SGDLS and CDR2 is YYNGEE. V shed 3 bases, J shed 8 bases, and the junction held 17 bases outside the gene matches. The length of the CDR3 is 18 residues. The CDR3 loop reads CASSAGLASAYKGDEQFF. CDR3 coding DNA: TGTGCCAGCAGCGCGGGACTAGCGTCGGCTTACAAGGGAGATGAGCAGTTCTTC.

This chain uses TRBV14 with TRBJ2-1, with no clear D. The length of the CDR3 is 12 residues. The germline V gene encodes CDR1 SGHDN and CDR2 FVKESK. V was clipped by 0 bases and J by 15 bases, with 12 bases between them. Written as DNA, the CDR3 is TGTGCCAGCAGCCAAGAAGACCGGACCTCGTTCTTC. Translating it yields CASSQEDRTSFF.

This clonotype was recorded at least ten times. The junction differs from germline at one of its ends, possibly a read error. This rearrangement joins TRBV6-1 to TRBJ1-1; D gene ambiguous. This CDR3 is 11 amino acids long. Germline values: CDR1 MNHNS, CDR2 SASEGT. This CDR3 is CASREEAEAFF. CDR3 in DNA: TGTGCCAGCCGTGAGGAGGCTGAAGCTTTCTTT.

This clonotype was counted many times. The genes are TRBV12-3 or TRBV12-4 and TRBJ1-3, with TRBD1 as a possible D gene (5 bases). V lost 4 bases and J 4 bases, leaving 14 bases between the germline ends. The CDR3 consists of 15 residues. The chain's CDR3 is CASSYPPEGGNTIYF. The CDR3 bases are TGTGCCAGCAGTTACCCCCCGGAGGGGGGAAACACCATATATTTT.

At least ten counts were recorded for this clonotype. The V call is TRBV3-1, the J call TRBJ1-5; TRBD1 matches at 11 bases. The CDR3 consists of 14 residues. Germline values: CDR1 LGHDT, CDR2 YNNKEL (reference sequence). V dropped 4 bases and J dropped 6; count of bases not matched to a gene: 2. The CDR3 coding sequence is TGTGCCAGCAGCCCGGGGACAGGGGGTCAGCCCCAGCATTTT. It translates to CASSPGTGGQPQHF.

The chain's CDR3 is CASSSLGGRVPQHF. The DNA of the CDR3 is TGTGCCAGCAGCTCTTTGGGTGGGAGAGTTCCCCAGCATTTT. The chain combines TRBV6-2 or TRBV6-3 with TRBJ1-5; D gene ambiguous. Trimming removed 6 bases from V and 10 bases from J, with 19 bases in between. The CDR3 runs 14 residues. The germline V gene encodes CDR1 MNHEY and CDR2 SVGEGT.

This clonotype was found a few times. This sequence joins TRBV6-2 or TRBV6-3 and TRBJ1-5, with TRBD1 matching over 8 bases. Germline values: CDR1 MNHEY, CDR2 SVGEGT. V shed 8 bases, J shed 4 bases, and the junction held 4 bases outside the gene matches. The CDR3 sequence is 13 residues long. The CDR3 nucleotides read TGTGCCAGCGTAGGACAGGGAAATCAGCCCCAGCATTTT. Translating gives CASVGQGNQPQHF.

This clonotype appeared many times. V usage is TRBV6-1 and J usage is TRBJ1-1; D is possibly TRBD1 (5 bases). Deletions cut 5 bases from V and 2 bases from J, with 21 bases between. This CDR3 has 17 residues. In germline, CDR1 is MNHNS, CDR2 SASEGT. CDR3 amino acids: CASSPYPRAAFNTEAFF. The CDR3 nucleotides are TGTGCCAGCAGTCCATACCCCAGGGCAGCTTTTAACACTGAAGCTTTCTTT.

In its sample, this clonotype was seen many times. The chain uses TRBV28 and TRBJ2-1; the D gene is possibly TRBD2 (5 bases). The CDR3 is made up of 15 amino acids. Germline assignment: CDR1 MDHEN and CDR2 SYDVKM. Between the trimmed V and J ends, which lost 8 bases and 2 bases, there was a span of 16 bases. CDR3 coding DNA: TGTGCCAGCGCCCCGGGCGGGCGAACCTACAATGAGCAGTTCTTC. Translated: CASAPGGRTYNEQFF.

This clonotype was recorded a few times. The chain couples TRBV3-1 to TRBJ2-3, with 8 bases matching TRBD2. CDR1 is LGHDT and CDR2 is YNNKEL in the germline V gene (reference sequence). After removal of 1 base from V and 2 bases from J, the junction contained 14 bases not matched to a gene. This CDR3 has 19 residues. The CDR3 coding sequence is TGTGCCAGCAGCCAAGCGCTTCATCCTAGCGGGTTATCCACAGATACGCAGTATTTT. Its protein product is CASSQALHPSGLSTDTQYF.

Ten or more counts support this clonotype. The chain recombines TRBV5-1 with TRBJ2-3, with TRBD2 identical over 12 bases. The germline V gene has CDR1 SGHRS and CDR2 YFSETQ. CDR3 length: 14 amino acids. Germline trimming cut 7 bases from V and 6 bases from J; bases unmatched to any gene: 6. CDR3 residues: CASASGRASDTQYF. CDR3 nucleotides: TGCGCCAGCGCTAGCGGGAGGGCCTCCGATACGCAGTATTTT. The variable domain in full, completed from reference TRBV5-1 and TRBJ2-3, reads KAGVTQTPRYLIKTRGQQVTLSCSPISGHRSVSWYQQTPGQGLQFLFEYFSETQRNKGNFPGRFSGRQFSNSRSEMNVSTLELGDSALYLCASASGRASDTQYFGPGTRLTVL.

The chain couples TRBV30 to TRBJ2-1; the D gene is possibly TRBD2 (5 bases). Deletions cut 5 bases from V and 6 bases from J, with 14 bases between. CDR1 and CDR2 from the germline V gene are GTSNPN and SVGIG (reference sequence). The CDR3 loop spans 13 amino acids. The CDR3 sequence: CAWERGRSNEQFF. The CDR3 DNA sequence: TGTGCCTGGGAGAGAGGGCGTTCCAATGAGCAGTTCTTC. The variable domain in full, with the rest retrieved from reference TRBV30 and TRBJ2-1, is SQTIHQWPATLVQPVGSPLSLECTVEGTSNPNLYWYRQAAGRGLQLLFYSVGIGQISSEVPQNLSASRPQDRQFILSSKKLLLSDSGFYLCAWERGRSNEQFFGPGTRLTVL.